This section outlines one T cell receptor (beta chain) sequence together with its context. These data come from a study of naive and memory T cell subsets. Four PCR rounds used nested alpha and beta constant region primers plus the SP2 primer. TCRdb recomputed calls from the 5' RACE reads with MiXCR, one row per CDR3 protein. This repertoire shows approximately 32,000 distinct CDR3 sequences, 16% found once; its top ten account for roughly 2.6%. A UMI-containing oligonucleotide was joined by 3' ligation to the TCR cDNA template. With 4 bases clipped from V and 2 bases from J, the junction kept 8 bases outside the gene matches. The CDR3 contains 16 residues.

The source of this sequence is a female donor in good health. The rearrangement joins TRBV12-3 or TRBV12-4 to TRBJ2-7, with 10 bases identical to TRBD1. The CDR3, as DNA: TGTGCCAGCAGTTCCGGGGACAGGGGAGGCACCTACGAGCAGTACTTC. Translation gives CASSSGDRGGTYEQYF.